These 10 T cell receptor beta chains originate from one sample sequenced in a study of CD8 T cells in acute hepatitis C reinfection. The time point here: naive CD8 control sorted from an acute-time-point sample. Sequenced by immunoSEQ multiplex PCR; TCRdb stores in-frame clones only, minus some. The data show approximately 40,000 clones, with over 75% seen just once and roughly 9.7% held by the top ten. The source material was naive CD8+ T cells from PBMCs. These receptors were collected from a woman in her late teens or twenties who spontaneously cleared hepatitis C infection.

The chain joins TRBV2 to TRBJ2-1, with 12 bases that match TRBD2. The CDR3 length is 13 residues. V lost 11 bases to trimming and J lost 8 bases; unmatched junction nucleotides: 7. Germline V gene data show CDR1 as SNHLY and CDR2 as FYNNEI. The CDR3 DNA follows: TGTGCCTCCACTAGCGGGAGGATGTATGAGCAGTTCTTC. It specifies CASTSGRMYEQFF.

This clone was observed once. This chain joins TRBV10-3 and TRBJ1-3; D not certain. The length of the CDR3 is 13 residues. Germline V CDR1 and CDR2: ENHRY, SYGVKD. Trimming pared 11 bases from V and 2 bases from J, leaving 13 bases between. Written as DNA, the CDR3 is TGTGCCCCCAGGATGCGAGCTGGAAACACCATATATTTT. This codes for CAPRMRAGNTIYF.

The CDR3 nucleotides read TGTGCCAGCAGCTCCTACCAGGGACAGGGTGAAAAACTGTTTTTT. As protein: CASSSYQGQGEKLFF. J is TRBJ1-4 and V is TRBV7-9; 9 nucleotides align to TRBD1. V was pared by 4 bases and J by 7 bases, with 7 bases of the junction left unmatched. The CDR3 contains 15 residues. In germline, CDR1 is SEHNR, CDR2 FQNEAQ (reference sequence).

The chain has TRBV6-5 and TRBJ2-7; D remains ambiguous. Trimming left V 5 bases short and J 2 bases short, with 10 bases between. Germline V gene sequence: CDR1 MNHEY, CDR2 SVGAGI. The CDR3 runs to 13 residues. CDR3 in amino acids: CASSKDGPYEQYF. CDR3 DNA sequence: TGTGCCAGCAGTAAAGACGGTCCCTACGAGCAGTACTTC.

The chain couples TRBV9 to TRBJ1-2; the D is unclear. The CDR3 covers 12 residues. In germline, CDR1 is SGDLS, CDR2 YYNGEE. Trimming cost V 1 base and J 6 bases, with 7 bases left between them. The CDR3 reads CASSVPGHGYTF. The CDR3 DNA follows: TGTGCCAGCAGCGTACCAGGTCATGGCTACACCTTC.

In DNA, the CDR3 is TGTGCCAGTAGTAGCGGCTGGGGTCCTAGCACAGATACGCAGTATTTT. Translation: CASSSGWGPSTDTQYF. V and J are TRBV19 and TRBJ2-3; D gene uncertain. The CDR3 covers 16 residues. Trimming shortened V by 4 bases and J by 0 bases, and 14 bases separated the two germline ends. Germline V CDR1 and CDR2: LNHDA, SQIVND (reference sequence).

The CDR3 nucleotides are TGCGCCAGCAGCACACCGGGACTAGCGGGAGTCAATGAGCAGTTCTTC. It specifies CASSTPGLAGVNEQFF. This rearrangement joins TRBV4-1 to TRBJ2-1, with 14 bases identical to TRBD2. The V gene end was trimmed by 5 bases and the J gene end by 6 bases; junction bases not matched to a gene: 6. CDR1 MGHRA and CDR2 YSYEKL come from the germline V gene. The CDR3 runs to 16 residues.

This chain connects TRBV27 to TRBJ2-6; TRBD1 matches 8 bases. The CDR3 contains 17 residues. V was pared by 8 bases and J by 0 bases, with 9 bases of the junction left unmatched. Germline V gene sequence: CDR1 MNHEY, CDR2 SMNVEV (reference sequence). DNA for the CDR3: TGTGCCAGCTGTGTACAGGGGGGACTCTCTGGGGCCAACGTCCTGACTTTC. The encoded protein is CASCVQGGLSGANVLTF. Looking up the rest from reference TRBV27 and TRBJ2-6 gives the full variable domain: EAQVTQNPRYLITVTGKKLTVTCSQNMNHEYMSWYRQDPGLGLRQIYYSMNVEVTDKGDVPEGYKVSRKEKRNFPLILESPSPNQTSLYFCASCVQGGLSGANVLTFGAGSRLTVL.

The chain carries TRBV2 and TRBJ2-2; 8 bases are shared with TRBD1. With 4 bases clipped from V and 6 bases from J, the junction kept 7 bases outside the gene matches. This CDR3 is built from 15 residues. CDR1 and CDR2 from the germline V gene are SNHLY and FYNNEI. CDR3 coding DNA: TGTGCCAGCAGTGGGGCCGACAGGGGCGCCGGGGAGCTGTTTTTT. This translates into CASSGADRGAGELFF.

V and J are TRBV2 and TRBJ1-1; a possible D gene is TRBD1 (5 bases). The CDR3 consists of 11 residues. The germline CDR1 and CDR2 sequences are SNHLY and FYNNEI. Trimming took 7 bases from V and 8 from J, leaving 11 bases between them. The DNA for the CDR3 is TGTGCCAGCACCGGGACGGTCGAAGCTTTCTTT. It translates to CASTGTVEAFF.